A single T cell receptor beta chain is shown here with its context. CDR1 is SGHNT, CDR2 YYREEE, per germline (reference sequence). The CDR3 runs 15 residues. With V trimmed by 4 bases and J by 0 bases, 3 bases remained unmatched. Sequencing was performed with immunoSEQ multiplex PCR; in TCRdb, only in-frame clones are kept and a portion is missing. Of approximately 250,000 clones in the sample, about nine tenths were seen once. The record originates from a study of blood T cell repertoires in COVID-19. The sequenced sample consisted of peripheral blood. This chain links TRBV5-4 with TRBJ2-1, with 8 bases aligning to TRBD2. The TCR comes from a man in his thirties or forties who had recovered from COVID-19. CDR3 protein: CASSPGGISYNEQFF. CDR3 coding DNA: TGTGCCAGCAGCCCGGGGGGGATCTCCTACAATGAGCAGTTCTTC.